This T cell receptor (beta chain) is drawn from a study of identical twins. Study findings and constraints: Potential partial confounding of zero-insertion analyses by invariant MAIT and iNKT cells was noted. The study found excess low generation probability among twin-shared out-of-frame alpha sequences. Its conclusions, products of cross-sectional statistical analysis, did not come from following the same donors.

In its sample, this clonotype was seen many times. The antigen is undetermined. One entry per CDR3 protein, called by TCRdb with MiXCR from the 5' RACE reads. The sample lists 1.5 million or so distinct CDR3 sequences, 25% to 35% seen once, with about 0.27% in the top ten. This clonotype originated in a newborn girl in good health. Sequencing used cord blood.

The CDR3 DNA reads TGTGCCAGCAGCCAATTGGACAATGAGCAGTTCTTC. Translated: CASSQLDNEQFF. V is TRBV3-1 and J is TRBJ2-1; unclear D gene. Trimming left V 2 bases short and J 5 bases short, with 4 bases between. Germline CDR1 and CDR2: LGHDT and YNNKEL (reference sequence). The CDR3 totals 12 residues.